This T cell receptor beta chain was profiled in a study of T cells after yellow fever vaccination (dated by TCRdb to between 2018 and 2021). Context from the whole study: The SMART-Seq v4 Ultra Low Input RNA kit was used to prepare libraries from fractions with low cell numbers. To follow T-cell clones before and after both primary and booster YFV17D yellow fever vaccination, bulk TCR alpha and beta repertoires underwent longitudinal sequencing. The cohort comprised two healthy male donors, one aged 18 to 29 and one aged 30 to 40 years. Blood was drawn at multiple timepoints before and after primary and secondary immunization, with bulk PBMC replicates and cell subsets isolated. General conclusions and limits of the study: A small share of clonotypes was detected in both CD4 and CD8 compartments, with the overlap likely arising from convergent recombination. Most clones expanded after primary vaccination (approximately 95% of CD4 and about 85% of CD8) were re-detected after the booster, suggesting that broad memory maintenance occurred. Compared with the primary T-cell response, the secondary T-cell response was faster but weaker, reaching its peak on day 5 rather than on day 15. FACS-sorted repertoires could contain abundant contaminating clonotypes from the bulk population, so computational filtering was required. Because only a couple of donors were included in the study, the extent to which the findings can be generalized is limited.

This clonotype has a handful of counts. No antigen is known for it. One base away there is no much larger clone; base qualities are not given. CDR1 and CDR2, per the germline V gene, are MNHNS and SASEGT. From cysteine to phenylalanine, the CDR3 is 11 amino acids long. The CDR3 DNA has 33 bases and is translated from base 1. V is clipped by 10 bases and J by 10 bases, and the sequence between their germline boundaries is 15 bases long. Sequencing relied on an Illumina NovaSeq 6000. TCR cDNA was synthesized by 5'RACE template switching, through which a universal primer site and unique molecular identifiers were introduced. cDNA synthesis was primed from both the TCR alpha and TCR beta constant segments. Library amplification involved two PCR steps, and the second step added sample barcodes and sequencing adapters. Sequencing of libraries was done on Illumina HiSeq 2500 (2x100 bp) or NovaSeq (2x150 bp). The source study handled its data this way. MIGEC handled demultiplexing of reads and collapsing into UMI consensus sequences, while MiXCR performed V(D)J alignment. Clonotypes responding to the vaccine were identified with edgeR on replicate PBMC samples, with the criteria of FDR below 0.01 and a log2 fold change above 5 up to day 15. Each bulk clonotype received a CD4 or CD8 identity based on whether the sequenced CD4 or CD8 repertoire contained that clonotype at higher abundance. TCRdb reanalyzed the raw reads on its own, using fastp at Q25 for trimming and MiXCR for clone calling, and kept in-frame beta chains. For every CDR3 protein sequence, its rows merge into one entry that carries the most common genes and DNA. None of the V and J calls come from the authors' own analysis; TCRdb made them. The table for this sample lists some 320,000 distinct CDR3 sequences; less than 9.5% of them were counted only once. About 3% of the sample goes to the ten largest clones.

The treatment or condition label for this specimen denotes: live attenuated yellow fever vaccine strain. PBMCs were isolated from peripheral blood using a standard Ficoll-Paque protocol. CD4 and CD8 T-cell fractions were isolated with Dynabeads CD4 and CD8 positive selection kits. TriZol was used to extract RNA from bulk PBMCs, from CD4 and CD8 fractions, and from dextramer-positive and dextramer-negative fractions. This sample comprised CD4+ T cells sorted from PBMCs, obtained 5 days after the yellow fever booster vaccination. The chain is made from TRBV6-1 and TRBJ2-3; the D gene is perhaps TRBD1, from 6 matching bases. The TCR was taken from a man younger than 30 who received the YFV17D yellow fever vaccine. The CDR3 in this case is CAIQQGRAQYF. The sequence in DNA is TGTGCCATTCAACAGGGCCGGGCGCAGTATTTT.